A selection of T cell receptor beta chains follows, all from one sample in a study of OX40 agonist ivuxolimab in advanced cancers. This table comes from immunoSEQ multiplex PCR, and its TCRdb copy is limited to in-frame clones, with some not included. The data contain tens of thousands of clones, 70% to 90% of them singletons. The specimen comprised CD4+ or CD8+ T cells sorted from blood, sampled in a trial of the OX40 agonist ivuxolimab. Receptors were obtained from an adult with an advanced solid tumor such as melanoma, head and neck, liver or kidney cancer. The CDR3 runs from the conserved cysteine through the conserved F or W.

v_call: TRBV28; j_call: TRBJ2-1; cdr3_aa: CASKSSDFGVLVSNEQFF
v_call: TRBV18; j_call: TRBJ2-3; cdr3_aa: CASSRGGDTDTQYF
v_call: TRBV11-3; j_call: TRBJ2-1; cdr3_aa: CASSPAGTSGGYNEQFF
v_call: TRBV7-3; j_call: TRBJ1-2; cdr3_aa: CASSLGPSNYGYTF
v_call: TRBV6-5; j_call: TRBJ1-1; cdr3_aa: CASTRTVNTEAFF
v_call: TRBV18; j_call: TRBJ2-5; cdr3_aa: CASSPLQGTSGDQETQYF
v_call: TRBV29-1; j_call: TRBJ1-1; cdr3_aa: CSVETRVDNTEAFF
v_call: TRBV15; j_call: TRBJ2-7; cdr3_aa: CATSRAGRSAYEQYF
v_call: TRBV6-5; j_call: TRBJ2-1; cdr3_aa: CASRWGSYNEQFF
v_call: TRBV7-2; j_call: TRBJ2-5; cdr3_aa: CASSPTLTGARETQYF
v_call: TRBV6-1; j_call: TRBJ2-2; cdr3_aa: CASTLQSSAGELFF
v_call: TRBV9; j_call: TRBJ1-1; cdr3_aa: CASSEWSNTRGTEAFF
v_call: TRBV7-3; j_call: TRBJ1-1; cdr3_aa: CASSFRGGIGTEAFF
v_call: TRBV7-9; j_call: TRBJ2-1; cdr3_aa: CASSPDRESIF
v_call: TRBV5-6; j_call: TRBJ2-7; cdr3_aa: CASSYGQEQYF
v_call: TRBV7-2; j_call: TRBJ1-5; cdr3_aa: CASSSPGQGIGNQPQHF
v_call: TRBV6-1; j_call: TRBJ2-1; cdr3_aa: CASSELRTSYNEQFF